The entry that follows covers one TCR beta chain sequence. Its matching antigen is unknown. The entry originates in a study of blood T cells in healthy people across ages. Study-wide context: In model experiments, template switching was able to capture about one barcoded beta molecule for every two T cells that were present.

The CDR3 totals 13 residues. V lost 5 bases and J lost 5, with 12 bases in between. Germline V gene lookup returns CDR1 LGHDT and CDR2 YNNKEL (reference sequence). Through a sample-barcoded 5' primer and a J-beta primer mix, a second PCR was run for roughly 6 to 12 cycles. TCRdb recomputed calls from the 5' RACE reads with MiXCR, one row per CDR3 protein. This table holds around 990,000 distinct CDR3 sequences, approximately 25% found once. Study-level findings and limits: The study regarded diversity estimates from one million T cells as underestimates. Long-lived donors carried more naive CD4+ cells and greater diversity than aged donors.

These data also featured in a second study, about T cells of mothers and their children.

The sequence came from a girl aged 2 to 10 in good health. The sample taken for sequencing was blood. The gene calls are TRBV3-1 and TRBJ1-2; a possible D gene is TRBD1 (6 bases). CDR3 in DNA: TGTGCCAGCAGCTCCGGGACAACATATGGCTACACCTTC. This gives the protein CASSSGTTYGYTF. The full variable domain, in which reference TRBV3-1 and TRBJ1-2 provide the parts outside the CDR3, is DTAVSQTPKYLVTQMGNDKSIKCEQNLGHDTMYWYKQDSKKFLKIMFSYNNKELIINETVPNRFSPKSPDKAHLNLHINSLELGDSAVYFCASSSGTTYGYTFGSGTRLTVV.